The 25 T cell receptor beta chains below all came from one sample that was sequenced in a study of T-cell reconstitution after alpha-beta-depleted transplantation in children. TCRbeta library construction was performed incorporating unique molecular identifiers. TCRdb processed the PCR reads anew with MiXCR; each CDR3 protein has one entry. In the table there are hundreds of thousands of distinct CDR3 sequences, 10% to 13% of which are singletons. Sequencing was performed on PBMCs, taken before TCRalphabeta/CD19-depleted stem cell transplant. The origin of the receptors is a child under 10 years old with inherited bone marrow failure, due to receive a stem cell transplant.

This clonotype was recorded at least ten times. V gene TRBV20-1 combines with J gene TRBJ1-1; D may be TRBD1 (5 bases). This CDR3 comprises 16 residues. Germline V CDR1 and CDR2: DFQATT, SNEGSKA (reference sequence). Trimming stripped 2 bases from V and 1 base from J, with 17 bases between. In DNA form, the CDR3 reads TGCAGTGCTAGAAACCAAGGGACCTCGGGGAACACTGAAGCTTTCTTT. Protein: CSARNQGTSGNTEAFF.

The table lists this clonotype with many counts. The rearrangement links TRBV28 to TRBJ2-5; TRBD1 matches at 8 bases. V was pared by 6 bases and J by 2 bases, with 17 bases of the junction left unmatched. Per the germline V gene, CDR1 is MDHEN and CDR2 is SYDVKM. The CDR3 length is 18 residues. CDR3 sequence reads: CASSFSGLDRALQETQYF. CDR3 nucleotides: TGTGCCAGCAGCTTTTCGGGCCTGGACAGGGCGCTTCAAGAGACCCAGTACTTC. The full variable domain, rest sourced from reference TRBV28 and TRBJ2-5, is DVKVTQSSRYLVKRTGEKVFLECVQDMDHENMFWYRQDPGLGLRLIYFSYDVKMKEKGDIPEGYSVSREKKERFSLILESASTNQTSMYLCASSFSGLDRALQETQYFGPGTRLLVL.

This clonotype was picked up many times. This chain joins TRBV27 and TRBJ2-7; D is undetermined. Per germline, CDR1 MNHEY and CDR2 SMNVEV (reference sequence). CDR3 size: 15 residues. V lost 9 bases, J lost 4 bases, and 22 bases lay in between. The CDR3 DNA sequence: TGTGCCAGTCGGAGACTCCCCTTGATAGAGTACGAGCAGTACTTC. It codes for CASRRLPLIEYEQYF.

This clonotype was observed many times. This chain links TRBV5-5 with TRBJ1-6; D perhaps matches TRBD1 (5 bases). CDR1 and CDR2 (germline): SGHKS, YYEKEE (reference sequence). This CDR3 contains 16 residues. The ends were cut back, 4 bases at V and 0 bases at J, with 11 bases in the middle. CDR3 sequence (DNA): TGTGCCAGCAGCCCCAGGGCAATCTCCTATAATTCACCCCTCCACTTT. Protein product: CASSPRAISYNSPLHF.

This clonotype was found many times. The chain couples TRBV27 to TRBJ1-2; D is uncertain. The V and J ends lost 5 bases and 4 bases respectively, with 14 bases between them. This CDR3 has 14 residues. CDR1 and CDR2 (germline): MNHEY, SMNVEV (reference sequence). The CDR3 region has the DNA TGTGCCAGCAGTCCCGCCCGGGTACGCTATGGCTACACCTTC. Translating gives CASSPARVRYGYTF.

This clonotype showed up many times. The V gene is TRBV27, the J gene TRBJ2-7; 13 nucleotides align to TRBD2. The V and J ends lost 4 bases and 2 bases, in that order; junction bases with no gene match: 11. CDR3 length equals 18 residues. Germline V gene sequence: CDR1 MNHEY, CDR2 SMNVEV (reference sequence). The CDR3 is CASSSRLAGGRRPYEQYF. The DNA of the CDR3 is TGTGCCAGCAGTTCGCGACTAGCGGGAGGAAGGAGGCCCTACGAGCAGTACTTC.

This clonotype was seen at least ten times. The chain joins TRBV24-1 to TRBJ2-1; a weak D match, TRBD1 (9 bases). V lost 2 bases to trimming and J lost 8 bases, with 21 bases between them. There are 17 residues in the CDR3. In germline, CDR1 is KGHDR, CDR2 SFDVKD. CDR3 nucleotide sequence: TGTGCCACCAGTGATTCGGGGGGGACAGGGATCATGGATGAGCAGTTCTTC. Translation: CATSDSGGTGIMDEQFF.

This clonotype was recorded many times. J is TRBJ1-5 and V is TRBV20-1, with 8 bases aligning to TRBD1. Trimming cost V 5 bases and J 7 bases; bases outside gene matches: 7. The length of the CDR3 is 13 residues. Germline V gives CDR1 DFQATT, CDR2 SNEGSKA (reference sequence). The CDR3: CSAHRGRGQPQHF. Here the CDR3 DNA reads TGCAGTGCTCACAGGGGGAGAGGGCAGCCCCAGCATTTT.

This clonotype was counted many times. The CDR3 spells CSARTFGYEQYF. The CDR3 DNA sequence: TGCAGTGCTAGAACATTCGGCTACGAGCAGTACTTC. The rearrangement links TRBV20-1 to TRBJ2-7; D remains unclear. Germline V gene data show CDR1 as DFQATT and CDR2 as SNEGSKA (reference sequence). This CDR3 has 12 amino acids. V was trimmed by 2 bases and J by 3 bases, leaving 8 bases between them.

This clonotype was detected ten times or more. The chain is built from TRBV4-2 and TRBJ1-2, with D possibly TRBD1 on 5 matching bases. Trimming took 5 bases from V and 4 from J, leaving 14 bases between them. The length of the CDR3 is 14 residues. Germline V lookup: CDR1 LGHNA, CDR2 YNFKEQ. CDR3 bases: TGTGCCAGCAGCACGCAAAGGGGAACCTATGGCTACACCTTC. Translating gives CASSTQRGTYGYTF.

This clonotype was counted ten times or more. The rearrangement joins TRBV13 to TRBJ2-1; 11 bases are shared with TRBD2. V gave up 11 bases and J gave up 7 bases; unmatched junction bases: 16. CDR3 length: 16 residues. From germline, CDR1 is PRHDT and CDR2 FYEKMQ (reference sequence). DNA for the CDR3: TGTGCCGGGGGGAGAGGGGTAGCGGGAGGGCCAAATGAGCAGTTCTTC. Protein: CAGGRGVAGGPNEQFF.

This clonotype was detected a few times. The rearrangement links TRBV9 to TRBJ2-5, with D hard to call. Germline-derived CDR1 and CDR2 are SGDLS and YYNGEE. CDR3 size: 15 residues. Trimming took off 4 bases at V and 1 base at J, with 14 bases between the two ends. The CDR3 nucleotides read TGTGCCAGCAGCCACATGTCCGCGCCCCAAGAGACCCAGTACTTC. Residues: CASSHMSAPQETQYF.

V gene TRBV28 combines with J gene TRBJ1-5; 8 bases fit TRBD1. The CDR3 totals 16 residues. Trimming at V came to 3 bases and at J to 1 base, leaving 5 bases not matched to a gene. Germline CDR1 MDHEN, CDR2 SYDVKM. In DNA, the CDR3 is TGTGCCAGCAGTTTCTTCCAGGGGGCAAGCAATCAGCCCCAGCATTTT. It specifies CASSFFQGASNQPQHF. Full variable domain (missing parts from reference TRBV28 and TRBJ1-5): DVKVTQSSRYLVKRTGEKVFLECVQDMDHENMFWYRQDPGLGLRLIYFSYDVKMKEKGDIPEGYSVSREKKERFSLILESASTNQTSMYLCASSFFQGASNQPQHFGDGTRLSIL.

This clonotype was counted many times. This chain connects TRBV5-1 to TRBJ2-6, with D hard to call. Germline assignment: CDR1 SGHRS and CDR2 YFSETQ. V gave up 0 bases and J gave up 0 bases, with 10 bases separating them. The CDR3 consists of 17 residues. The CDR3 here is CASSLDSFGSGANVLTF. DNA for the CDR3: TGCGCCAGCAGCTTGGACAGTTTCGGCTCTGGGGCCAACGTCCTGACTTTC. Complete variable domain (other parts from reference TRBV5-1 and TRBJ2-6): KAGVTQTPRYLIKTRGQQVTLSCSPISGHRSVSWYQQTPGQGLQFLFEYFSETQRNKGNFPGRFSGRQFSNSRSEMNVSTLELGDSALYLCASSLDSFGSGANVLTFGAGSRLTVL.

This clonotype was observed many times. V is TRBV6-5 and J is TRBJ2-1; the D call may be TRBD1 or TRBD2 (5 bases each). The CDR3 sequence is 13 residues long. V was cut by 4 bases and J by 5 bases, with 9 bases left in between. CDR1 is MNHEY, CDR2 SVGAGI, per germline. CDR3 amino acids: CASSLGPHNEQFF. The CDR3 nucleotides read TGTGCCAGCAGTTTGGGACCGCACAATGAGCAGTTCTTC.

The sample holds a few counts of this clonotype. The genes are TRBV7-2 and TRBJ2-7; maybe TRBD1 (7 bases). From germline, CDR1 is SGHTA and CDR2 FQGNSA. The CDR3 has 17 amino acids. Trimming took 2 bases from V and 1 from J, leaving 18 bases between them. CDR3 region: CASSLWAGQYISYEQYF. The CDR3 DNA reads TGTGCCAGCAGCTTATGGGCGGGACAGTATATTTCCTACGAGCAGTACTTC.

There are a few counts of this clonotype. The chain combines TRBV6-5 with TRBJ2-1; TRBD2 matches 9 bases. The germline V gene encodes CDR1 MNHEY and CDR2 SVGAGI. The ends lost 4 bases at V and 2 bases at J; junction bases unmatched: 6. The CDR3 runs 16 residues. CDR3 in amino acids: CASSSRLAATYNEQFF. Here the CDR3 DNA reads TGTGCCAGCAGTTCTCGACTAGCGGCAACCTACAATGAGCAGTTCTTC.

There are many counts of this clonotype. This chain connects TRBV29-1 to TRBJ2-7; 7 nucleotides line up with TRBD1. With V trimmed by 7 bases and J by 1 base, 7 bases remained unmatched. The CDR3 has 13 amino acids. Germline V gene sequence: CDR1 SQVTM, CDR2 ANQGSEA. The CDR3 nucleotides read TGCAGCGCGCAGGGGGTCTTTTCCTACGAGCAGTACTTC. It specifies CSAQGVFSYEQYF.

The table lists this clonotype with many counts. The J gene is TRBJ2-7, the V gene TRBV6-2 or TRBV6-3, with D uncertain. The germline V gene has CDR1 MNHEY and CDR2 SVGEGT. This CDR3 is 14 amino acids long. Trimming removed 2 bases at V and 7 bases at J, with 15 bases between. CDR3 in DNA: TGTGCCAGCAGTTACGTAGGTCCGGATGGAGAGCAGTACTTC. It is translated as CASSYVGPDGEQYF.

This clonotype was recorded at least ten times. The chain joins TRBV20-1 to TRBJ2-3, with 7 bases matching TRBD1. Unmatched junction bases numbered 4, after V lost 1 base and J lost 0 bases. Germline assignment: CDR1 DFQATT and CDR2 SNEGSKA (reference sequence). This CDR3 contains 15 residues. The chain's CDR3 is CSARVPGQSTDTQYF. CDR3 sequence (DNA): TGCAGTGCTAGAGTGCCGGGACAGAGCACAGATACGCAGTATTTT.

This clonotype was detected ten times or more. The germline gene is not matched at one end of the junction; a read error may be the cause. CDR3 sequence: CASSVAGLAVNEQFF. As DNA, the CDR3 is TGTGCCAGCAGCGTAGCGGGACTAGCGGTTAATGAGCAGTTCTTC. The chain links TRBV7-8 to TRBJ2-1; 11 bases are a match to TRBD2. The length of the CDR3 is 15 residues. The germline V gene has CDR1 SGHVS and CDR2 FQNEAQ.

The chain uses TRBV7-9 and TRBJ2-5; possibly TRBD1 for D (6 bases). Germline V gene lookup returns CDR1 SEHNR and CDR2 FQNEAQ (reference sequence). The CDR3 is 14 amino acids. V lost 5 bases and J 5 bases, leaving 15 bases between the germline ends. The DNA of the CDR3 is TGTGCCAGCAGCCGATACGACAGGTTGGAGACCCAGTACTTC. Protein sequence: CASSRYDRLETQYF.

Many counts were recorded for this clonotype. The V and J genes are TRBV6-5 and TRBJ1-5; D is perhaps TRBD1 (5 bases). The CDR3 totals 17 residues. Per the germline V gene, CDR1 is MNHEY and CDR2 is SVGAGI. With 2 bases removed from V and 3 bases from J, the gap between germline ends came to 17 bases. The CDR3 nucleotides are TGTGCCAGCAGTTACCCAGGCAGGGCCCACCTCAATCAGCCCCAGCATTTT. Encoded protein: CASSYPGRAHLNQPQHF.

This clonotype was picked up many times. The chain carries TRBV7-9 and TRBJ2-7; TRBD1 is a possible D gene (6 bases). The germline V gene encodes CDR1 SEHNR and CDR2 FQNEAQ (reference sequence). The V end lost 1 base, the J end lost 3 bases, and 13 bases lay between the germline ends. This CDR3 is 15 amino acids long. In DNA, the CDR3 is TGTGCCAGCAGCTTAGGAGGGACACGTTACTACGAGCAGTACTTC. Residues: CASSLGGTRYYEQYF.

This clonotype was counted between two and nine times. V gene TRBV12-3 or TRBV12-4 combines with J gene TRBJ1-1; no definite D call. The V gene lost 4 bases and the J gene lost 0 bases, with 15 bases spanning the gap. CDR3 size: 16 residues. This CDR3 reads CASSSPVGVVNTEAFF. For the CDR3, the DNA is TGTGCCAGCAGTTCGCCAGTTGGGGTCGTGAACACTGAAGCTTTCTTT.